This T cell receptor beta chain was profiled in a study of shared clonotypes between healthy human individuals. TCRdb keeps only in-frame clones here, not all; method: immunoSEQ multiplex PCR. The sample shows more than 600,000 clones, about 90% of them seen only once. Only CD45RO-negative cells positively selected for CCR7 counted as naive CD8 cells, so terminally differentiated effector memory CD45RA+ cells were excluded. The source is a man aged 30-40 years in good health. Sequencing was done on a sample of naive CD8+ T cells sorted from blood.

The CDR3 loop is CASRAPLVQLQETQYF. The CDR3 DNA reads TGTGCCAGCAGGGCCCCTCTGGTACAGCTTCAAGAGACCCAGTACTTC. This chain uses TRBV2 with TRBJ2-5; D remains unclear. Per germline, CDR1 SNHLY and CDR2 FYNNEI. The CDR3 contains 16 residues. Trimming took 6 bases from V and 2 from J, leaving 19 bases between them.